These 11 T cell receptor beta chains share one sample of origin, sequenced in a study of identical twins. TCRdb re-derived calls from the 5' RACE reads in MiXCR, one entry per CDR3 protein. Of 650,000 to 800,000 distinct CDR3 sequences in the sample, less than 10% were seen once. Separately, the same data were catalogued under a study of yellow fever vaccine responses in identical twins.

The sequenced sample consisted of PBMCs. Source of these receptors: a woman aged 18-35 years in good health.

In its sample, this clonotype was seen a few times. The V gene is TRBV6-5, the J gene TRBJ1-1, with no clear D. Per germline, CDR1 MNHEY and CDR2 SVGAGI. The CDR3 is 16 residues long. V was cut by 2 bases and J by 2 bases, with 15 bases left in between. The CDR3 DNA reads TGTGCCAGCAGTTACGCCAGCGACAACCCCAACACTGAAGCTTTCTTT. It is translated as CASSYASDNPNTEAFF.

The chain has TRBV7-9 and TRBJ1-6, with TRBD1 matching over 9 bases. Germline V gene sequence: CDR1 SEHNR, CDR2 FQNEAQ (reference sequence). J gave up 1 base and V 8 bases, and 0 bases lay outside the gene matches. There are 14 residues in the CDR3. The DNA for the CDR3 is TGTGCCAGCGGACAGGGGTCCTATAATTCACCCCTCCACTTT. It yields the protein CASGQGSYNSPLHF.

This clonotype was counted between two and nine times. The J gene is TRBJ2-7, the V gene TRBV6-1; the D is unclear. The CDR3 has 12 amino acids. Trimming cost V 5 bases and J 2 bases, with 7 bases left between them. CDR1 is MNHNS and CDR2 is SASEGT in the germline V gene. The CDR3 DNA sequence: TGTGCCAGCAGTAGGGAAACCTACGAGCAGTACTTC. It yields the protein CASSRETYEQYF.

The chain couples TRBV30 to TRBJ1-4, with D uncertain. Germline CDR1 GTSNPN, CDR2 SVGIG (reference sequence). The CDR3 runs to 12 residues. V dropped 0 bases and J dropped 8 bases, with 7 bases sitting between them. The CDR3 nucleotides read TGTGCCTGGAGTGTATCCGGGGAAAAACTGTTTTTT. Its protein product is CAWSVSGEKLFF.

The table lists this clonotype with many counts. V is TRBV6-5 and J is TRBJ1-2; D remains ambiguous. CDR3 length: 12 residues. Germline V gives CDR1 MNHEY, CDR2 SVGAGI. Trimming shortened V by 0 bases and J by 8 bases, and 7 bases separated the two germline ends. The DNA of the CDR3 is TGTGCCAGCAGTTACTCGGGGTACGGCTACACCTTC. Translation gives CASSYSGYGYTF.

The rearrangement joins TRBV9 to TRBJ2-2; D is perhaps TRBD1 (5 bases). Trimming took off 2 bases at V and 0 bases at J, with 17 bases between the two ends. The CDR3 is 18 residues long. Germline lookup yields CDR1 SGDLS and CDR2 YYNGEE. CDR3 sequence (DNA): TGTGCCAGCAGCGTCCAAACACAGACAGCCTCGAACACCGGGGAGCTGTTTTTT. Its protein product is CASSVQTQTASNTGELFF.

This chain links TRBV20-1 with TRBJ2-2, with TRBD2 identical over 11 bases. Germline V gene sequence: CDR1 DFQATT, CDR2 SNEGSKA (reference sequence). The CDR3 consists of 16 residues. V was clipped by 6 bases and J by 1 base; unmatched bases: 7. The chain's CDR3 is CSAYPGTSGNTGELFF. The CDR3 coding sequence is TGCAGTGCGTACCCCGGGACTAGCGGGAACACCGGGGAGCTGTTTTTT.

This clonotype was counted ten times or more. The chain recombines TRBV2 with TRBJ2-2; tentatively, D is TRBD1 (6 bases). The CDR3 consists of 14 residues. Germline V gene sequence: CDR1 SNHLY, CDR2 FYNNEI. V dropped 9 bases and J dropped 1 base, with 12 bases sitting between them. DNA for the CDR3: TGTGCCAGACCCCTGACAGGGAACACCGGGGAGCTGTTTTTT. This codes for CARPLTGNTGELFF. Supplemented by reference TRBV2 and TRBJ2-2, the full variable domain reads EPEVTQTPSHQVTQMGQEVILRCVPISNHLYFYWYRQILGQKVEFLVSFYNNEISEKSEIFDDQFSVERPDGSNFTLKIRSTKLEDSAMYFCARPLTGNTGELFFGEGSRLTVL.

CDR3 amino acids: CASSPYRGARRGDTQYF. In DNA form, the CDR3 reads TGTGCCAGCAGCCCTTATCGAGGGGCGCGAAGGGGGGATACGCAGTATTTT. The chain joins TRBV14 to TRBJ2-3, with D tentatively TRBD1 (6 bases). The V and J ends lost 4 bases and 6 bases respectively, with 23 bases between them. CDR3 size: 17 residues. The germline CDR1 and CDR2 sequences are SGHDN and FVKESK.

There are many counts of this clonotype. The chain joins TRBV6-1 to TRBJ1-1, with D unclear. V shed 7 bases and J shed 1 base, with 13 bases lying between them. From germline, CDR1 is MNHNS and CDR2 SASEGT. The CDR3 totals 14 residues. CDR3: CASNMTAPNTEAFF. In nucleotides, the CDR3 is TGTGCCAGCAATATGACTGCTCCGAACACTGAAGCTTTCTTT.

The chain recombines TRBV10-3 with TRBJ1-2; D remains ambiguous. From germline, CDR1 is ENHRY and CDR2 SYGVKD. The V end lost 0 bases, the J end lost 8 bases, and 10 bases lay between the germline ends. The CDR3 contains 13 residues. The CDR3: CAISESRAQGYTF. The CDR3 DNA is TGTGCCATCAGTGAGTCAAGGGCTCAGGGCTACACCTTC.